This T cell receptor (beta chain) was recorded in a study of shared clonotypes between healthy human individuals. The CDR3 runs to 16 residues. Germline V gene sequence: CDR1 SGHNT, CDR2 YYREEE (reference sequence). Unmatched junction bases numbered 8, after V lost 0 bases and J lost 5 bases. About this clone itself: Its antigen remains unknown.

Sequencing was performed with immunoSEQ multiplex PCR; in TCRdb, only in-frame clones are kept and a portion is missing. The sample lists about 2.3 million clones, just under 95% occurring once. Study-wide results and caveats: Shared clonotypes across all four donors exceeded non-shared ones in generation probability.

V and J are TRBV5-4 and TRBJ2-5, with 9 bases aligning to TRBD2. The specimen sequenced was naive CD4+ T cells from PBMCs. Specified subset: CD45RA+ positively selected. The TCR sequence derives from a man between 18 and 35 years old in good health. Some clones in this sample may be carry-over from other donors' samples. CDR3 in amino acids: CASSLEAGGLSETQYF. For the CDR3, the DNA is TGTGCCAGCAGCTTGGAAGCGGGAGGTTTGTCGGAGACCCAGTACTTC.